The T cell receptor beta chain described here comes from a study of cytomegalovirus exposure and HLA in healthy donors. V was shortened by 6 bases and J by 5 bases, with 14 bases between the two germline ends. There are 14 residues in the CDR3. The germline V gene has CDR1 MNHEY and CDR2 SVGAGI. A multiplex PCR was run with 60 Vbeta primers and 13 Jbeta primers. The table came from immunoSEQ multiplex PCR; TCRdb's copy has only in-frame clones and leaves some out. The repertoire holds approximately 220,000 clones, with over 60% as singletons. Study-level points and caveats: The study reported that TCR beta sequences accurately predicted HLA-A and HLA-B alleles in most subjects. Some V segments (TRBV6-2 and TRBV6-3 among them) were excluded as indistinguishable. Looking again later, the authors saw that most CMV-associated TCR beta chains seemed HLA-restricted. Later analysis demonstrated an association between a missense DCLRE1C variant and TCR beta V- and J-gene trimming.

This clone has only one observation. The antigen remains undetermined. This chain uses TRBV6-5 with TRBJ2-1; D is possibly TRBD1 (6 bases). The sequence came from a man younger than 35 in good health and CMV-seronegative. Specimen: PBMCs. CDR3 bases: TGTGCCAGCAGGGCCCTGACAGGTAACAATGAGCAGTTCTTC. Translating it yields CASRALTGNNEQFF.